These 7 T cell receptor beta chains were all obtained from the same sample, sequenced in a study of lymphopenia after photon versus proton radiotherapy. Here immunoSEQ multiplex PCR was the method, and the copy in TCRdb shows in-frame clones only, minus some. Of more than 60,000 clones listed, around 85% are singletons. The source was peripheral blood, collected from a patient treated with photon-based radiotherapy. The receptors originated from a man in his forties with gastric cancer.

J is TRBJ2-1 and V is TRBV9; either TRBD1 or TRBD2 may fit D (5 bases each). CDR1 SGDLS and CDR2 YYNGEE come from the germline V gene. The CDR3 extends over 13 amino acids. The V gene lost 4 bases and the J gene lost 13 bases, with 18 bases spanning the gap. The CDR3 nucleotides read TGTGCCAGCAGCCTAAAAACGGGGCAGGCCCAGTTCTTC. It encodes CASSLKTGQAQFF.

This chain joins TRBV7-9 and TRBJ2-7, with D perhaps matching TRBD1 or TRBD2 (5 bases each). The CDR3 extends over 13 amino acids. Trimming left V 8 bases short and J 0 bases short, with 11 bases between. Germline-derived CDR1 and CDR2 are SEHNR and FQNEAQ (reference sequence). The CDR3 bases are TGTGCCAGCCAGGGACGGAACTCCTACGAGCAGTACTTC. As protein: CASQGRNSYEQYF.

The chain joins TRBV18 to TRBJ2-3; TRBD1 aligns across 8 bases. The CDR3 totals 15 residues. The V gene end was trimmed by 0 bases and the J gene end by 4 bases; junction bases not matched to a gene: 3. CDR1 is KGHSH and CDR2 is LQKENI in the germline V gene. The CDR3 protein is CASSPPDRDPDTQYF. Here the CDR3 DNA reads TGTGCCAGCTCACCACCGGACAGGGACCCAGATACGCAGTATTTT.

The chain has TRBV5-5 and TRBJ1-1; no clear D gene. The V end was cut by 4 bases, the J end by 1 base, with 14 bases between. In germline, CDR1 is SGHKS, CDR2 YYEKEE (reference sequence). CDR3 length: 15 residues. This CDR3 is CASSPLPEKNTEAFF. The DNA for the CDR3 is TGTGCCAGCAGCCCCCTCCCAGAAAAGAACACTGAAGCTTTCTTT.

CDR3 bases: TGTGCCAGCAGCGCGGTCTTAGGCGCGGAGACCCAGTACTTC. This encodes CASSAVLGAETQYF. This sequence joins TRBV9 and TRBJ2-5; D is ambiguous. Deletions cut 3 bases from V and 5 bases from J, with 14 bases between. This CDR3 has 14 residues. CDR1 and CDR2 from the germline V gene are SGDLS and YYNGEE.

This clone was detected a few times. The rearrangement uses TRBV9 and TRBJ2-7; TRBD1 matches at 9 bases. Germline V CDR1 and CDR2: SGDLS, YYNGEE. The length of the CDR3 is 15 residues. With 0 bases clipped from V and 3 bases from J, the junction kept 4 bases outside the gene matches. The CDR3 protein is CASSVDGQGFYEQYF. The DNA of the CDR3 is TGTGCCAGCAGCGTAGACGGACAGGGGTTCTACGAGCAGTACTTC. Looking up the rest from reference TRBV9 and TRBJ2-7 gives the full variable domain: DSGVTQTPKHLITATGQRVTLRCSPRSGDLSVYWYQQSLDQGLQFLIQYYNGEERAKGNILERFSAQQFPDLHSELNLSSLELGDSALYFCASSVDGQGFYEQYFGPGTRLTVT.

The chain links TRBV6-1 to TRBJ2-1; 8 bases match TRBD2. In germline, CDR1 is MNHNS, CDR2 SASEGT. V shed 5 bases, J shed 6 bases, and the junction held 9 bases outside the gene matches. This CDR3 is built from 15 residues. The CDR3: CASSTNSGVGNEQFF. The CDR3 DNA sequence: TGTGCCAGCAGTACGAATAGCGGGGTTGGCAATGAGCAGTTCTTC.